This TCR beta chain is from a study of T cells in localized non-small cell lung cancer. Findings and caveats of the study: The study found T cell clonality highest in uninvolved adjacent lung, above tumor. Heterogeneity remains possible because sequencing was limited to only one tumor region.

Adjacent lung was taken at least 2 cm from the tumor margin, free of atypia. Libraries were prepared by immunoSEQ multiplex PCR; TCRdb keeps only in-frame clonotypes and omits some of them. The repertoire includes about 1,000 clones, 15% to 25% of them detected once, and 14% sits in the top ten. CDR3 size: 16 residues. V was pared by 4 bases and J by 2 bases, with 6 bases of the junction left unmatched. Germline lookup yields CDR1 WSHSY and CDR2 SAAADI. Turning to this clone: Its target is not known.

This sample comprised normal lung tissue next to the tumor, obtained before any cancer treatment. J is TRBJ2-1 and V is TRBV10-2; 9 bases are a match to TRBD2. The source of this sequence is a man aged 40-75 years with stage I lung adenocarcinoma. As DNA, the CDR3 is TGCGCCAGCAGTGTGGTGCTAGCGGGGACCTACAATGAGCAGTTCTTC. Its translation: CASSVVLAGTYNEQFF.